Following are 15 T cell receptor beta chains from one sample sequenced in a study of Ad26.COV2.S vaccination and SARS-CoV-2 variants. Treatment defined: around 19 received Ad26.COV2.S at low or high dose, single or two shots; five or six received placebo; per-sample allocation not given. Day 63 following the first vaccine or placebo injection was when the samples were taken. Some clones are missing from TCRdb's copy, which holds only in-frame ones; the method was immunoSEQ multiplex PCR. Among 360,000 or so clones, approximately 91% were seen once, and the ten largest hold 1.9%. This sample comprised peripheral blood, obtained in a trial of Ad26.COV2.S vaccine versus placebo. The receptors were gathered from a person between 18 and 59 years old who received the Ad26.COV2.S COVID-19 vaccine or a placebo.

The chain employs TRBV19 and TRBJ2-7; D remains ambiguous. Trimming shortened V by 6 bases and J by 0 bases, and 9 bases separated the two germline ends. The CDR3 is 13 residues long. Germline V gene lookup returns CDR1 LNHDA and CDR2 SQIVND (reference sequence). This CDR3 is CASSHSFSYEQYF. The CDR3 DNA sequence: TGTGCCAGTAGCCACAGCTTCTCCTACGAGCAGTACTTC.

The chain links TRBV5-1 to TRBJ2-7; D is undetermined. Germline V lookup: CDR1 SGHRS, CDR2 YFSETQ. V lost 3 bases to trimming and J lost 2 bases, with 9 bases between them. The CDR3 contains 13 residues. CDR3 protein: CASSSEPPYEQYF. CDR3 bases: TGCGCCAGCAGCTCGGAACCGCCCTACGAGCAGTACTTC.

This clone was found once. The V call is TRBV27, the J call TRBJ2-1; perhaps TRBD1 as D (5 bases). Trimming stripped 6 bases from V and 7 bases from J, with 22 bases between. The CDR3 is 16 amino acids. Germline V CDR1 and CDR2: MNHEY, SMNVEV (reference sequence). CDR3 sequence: CASRNQGFPHSNEQFF. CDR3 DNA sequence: TGTGCCAGCAGAAACCAGGGTTTCCCCCACTCTAATGAGCAGTTCTTC.

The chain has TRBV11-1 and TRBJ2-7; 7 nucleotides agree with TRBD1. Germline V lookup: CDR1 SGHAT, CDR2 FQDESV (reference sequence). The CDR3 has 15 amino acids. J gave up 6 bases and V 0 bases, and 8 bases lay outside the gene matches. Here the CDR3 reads CASSLATNRGGEQYF. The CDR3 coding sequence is TGTGCCAGCAGCTTAGCGACGAACAGGGGCGGCGAGCAGTACTTC.

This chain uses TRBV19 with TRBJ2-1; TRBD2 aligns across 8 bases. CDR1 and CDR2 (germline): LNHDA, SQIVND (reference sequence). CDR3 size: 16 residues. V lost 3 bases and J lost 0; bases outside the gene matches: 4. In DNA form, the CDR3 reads TGTGCCAGTAGTATGGTTAGCGGGACCTCCTACAATGAGCAGTTCTTC. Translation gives CASSMVSGTSYNEQFF.

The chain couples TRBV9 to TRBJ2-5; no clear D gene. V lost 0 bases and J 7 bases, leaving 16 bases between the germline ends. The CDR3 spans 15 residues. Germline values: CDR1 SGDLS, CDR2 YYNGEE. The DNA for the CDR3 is TGTGCCAGCAGCGTAGTAAACGGCCCTGACGGGACCCAGTACTTC. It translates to CASSVVNGPDGTQYF.

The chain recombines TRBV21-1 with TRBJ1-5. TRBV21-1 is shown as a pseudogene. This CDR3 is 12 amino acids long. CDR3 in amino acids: CASSKILQPQHF. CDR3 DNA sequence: TGTGCCAGCAGCAAAATACTACAGCCCCAGCATTTT.

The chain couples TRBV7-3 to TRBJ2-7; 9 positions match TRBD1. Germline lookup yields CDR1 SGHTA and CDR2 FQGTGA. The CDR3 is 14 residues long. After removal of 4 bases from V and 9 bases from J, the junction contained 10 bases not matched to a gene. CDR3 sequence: CASSSGTGPSRQYF. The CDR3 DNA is TGTGCCAGCAGCTCCGGGACAGGGCCCTCACGGCAGTACTTC.

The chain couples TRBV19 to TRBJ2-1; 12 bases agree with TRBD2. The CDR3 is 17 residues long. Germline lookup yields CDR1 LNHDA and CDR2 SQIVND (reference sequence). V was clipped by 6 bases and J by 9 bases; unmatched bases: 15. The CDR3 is CASRPGLAGMAYGEQFF. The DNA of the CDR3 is TGTGCCAGTAGACCCGGACTAGCGGGGATGGCCTACGGTGAGCAGTTCTTC.

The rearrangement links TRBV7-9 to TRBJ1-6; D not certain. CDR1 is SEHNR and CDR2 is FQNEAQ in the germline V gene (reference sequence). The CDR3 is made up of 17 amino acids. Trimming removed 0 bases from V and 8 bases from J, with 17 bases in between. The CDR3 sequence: CASSLAVAPGIYSPLHF. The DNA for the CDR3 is TGTGCCAGCAGCTTAGCAGTTGCACCGGGAATTTATTCACCCCTCCACTTT.

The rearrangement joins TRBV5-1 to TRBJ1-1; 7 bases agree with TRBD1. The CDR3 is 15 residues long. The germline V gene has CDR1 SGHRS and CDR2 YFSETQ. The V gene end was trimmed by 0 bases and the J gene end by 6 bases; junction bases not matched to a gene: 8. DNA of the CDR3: TGCGCCAGCAGCTTGGCCTCTGTCACAGGGGCTGAAGCTTTCTTT. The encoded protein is CASSLASVTGAEAFF.

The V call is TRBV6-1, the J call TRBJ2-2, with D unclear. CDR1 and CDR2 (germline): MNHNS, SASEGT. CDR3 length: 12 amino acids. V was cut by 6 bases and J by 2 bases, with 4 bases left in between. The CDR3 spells CASRLNTGELFF. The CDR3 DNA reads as TGTGCCAGCAGACTTAACACCGGGGAGCTGTTTTTT.

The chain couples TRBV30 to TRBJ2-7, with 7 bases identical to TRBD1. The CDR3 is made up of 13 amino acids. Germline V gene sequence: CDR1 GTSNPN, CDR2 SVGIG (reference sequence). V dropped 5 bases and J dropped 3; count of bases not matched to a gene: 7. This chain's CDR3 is CAWERGQNYEQYF. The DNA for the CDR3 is TGTGCCTGGGAGAGGGGACAGAACTACGAGCAGTACTTC.

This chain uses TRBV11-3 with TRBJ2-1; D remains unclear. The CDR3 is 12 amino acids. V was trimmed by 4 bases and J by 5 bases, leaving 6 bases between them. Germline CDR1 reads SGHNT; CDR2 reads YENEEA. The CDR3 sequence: CASSSLNNEQFF. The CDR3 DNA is TGTGCCAGCAGCTCACTGAACAATGAGCAGTTCTTC.

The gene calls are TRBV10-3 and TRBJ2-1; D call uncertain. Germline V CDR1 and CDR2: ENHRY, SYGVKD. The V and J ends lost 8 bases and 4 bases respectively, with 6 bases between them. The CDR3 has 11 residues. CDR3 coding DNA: TGTGCCATCGCAAATTACAATGAGCAGTTCTTC. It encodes CAIANYNEQFF.